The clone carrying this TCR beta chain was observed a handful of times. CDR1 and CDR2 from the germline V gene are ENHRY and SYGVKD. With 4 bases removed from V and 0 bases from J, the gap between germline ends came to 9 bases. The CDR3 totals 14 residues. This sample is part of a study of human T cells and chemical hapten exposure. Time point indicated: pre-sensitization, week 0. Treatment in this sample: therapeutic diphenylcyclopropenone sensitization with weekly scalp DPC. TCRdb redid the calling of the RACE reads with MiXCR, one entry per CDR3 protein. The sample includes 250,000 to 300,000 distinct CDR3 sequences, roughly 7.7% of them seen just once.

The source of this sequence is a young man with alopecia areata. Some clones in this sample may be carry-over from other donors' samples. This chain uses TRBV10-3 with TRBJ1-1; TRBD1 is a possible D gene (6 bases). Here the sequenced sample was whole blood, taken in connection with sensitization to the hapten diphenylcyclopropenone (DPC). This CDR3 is CAISAEGVNTEAFF. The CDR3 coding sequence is TGTGCCATCAGTGCGGAGGGGGTGAACACTGAAGCTTTCTTT.